A single sample gave rise to the 13 T cell receptor beta chains below, sequenced in a study of T cells in Graves' hyperthyroidism and ophthalmopathy. The source material, RNA transcripts, was used to amplify TCR beta CDR3 regions. HTBI primers were the set used in a first-round RT-PCR of the TCR CDR3. TCRdb re-called the multiplex PCR reads with MiXCR, one entry per CDR3 protein. The sample yields hundreds of thousands of distinct CDR3 sequences, about 20% seen once. Input material: blood. Receptors were obtained from a man aged 35 to 55 with Graves' ophthalmopathy.

This clonotype was counted a few times. V usage is TRBV29-1 and J usage is TRBJ1-3; unclear D gene. Looked up from germline, CDR1 is SQVTM and CDR2 is ANQGSEA. The CDR3 runs 13 residues. V lost 8 bases to trimming and J lost 0 bases, with 11 bases between them. This chain's CDR3 is CSFASSSGNTIYF. The DNA of the CDR3 is TGCAGCTTCGCCTCGTCCTCTGGAAACACCATATATTTT.

This clonotype was detected ten times or more. The V and J genes are TRBV2 and TRBJ1-3; weak D call: TRBD1 (6 bases). V dropped 7 bases and J dropped 2 bases, with 9 bases sitting between them. The V gene's germline CDR1 is SNHLY and CDR2 FYNNEI. The CDR3 is 13 residues long. The CDR3 DNA reads as TGTGCCAGCACCGGACAGACTGGAAACACCATATATTTT. Translating it yields CASTGQTGNTIYF.

To note about this clonotype: Likely a read error: the CDR3 ends without its conserved phenylalanine or tryptophan. J is TRBJ2-7 and V is TRBV6-1, with TRBD1 matching 7 bases. V dropped 11 bases and J dropped 4; count of bases not matched to a gene: 14. Germline lookup yields CDR1 MNHNS and CDR2 SASEGT. The CDR3 spans 14 residues. The CDR3 nucleotides read TGTGCCCGAAAGGACGGGACAGCGAATTACGAGCAGTACCTC. It translates to CARKDGTANYEQYL.

This clonotype showed up many times. This chain connects TRBV12-3 or TRBV12-4 to TRBJ1-1; a weak D match, TRBD1 (5 bases). This CDR3 contains 15 residues. With 5 bases removed from V and 5 bases from J, the gap between germline ends came to 18 bases. The CDR3 spells CASSPSGNLWTEAFF. Written as DNA, the CDR3 is TGTGCCAGCAGTCCTTCAGGGAATTTATGGACTGAAGCTTTCTTT.

This clonotype was seen many times. The DNA for the CDR3 is TGTGCCTGGAGTGGAAGGTTGAACACTGAAGCTTTCTTT. Encoded protein: CAWSGRLNTEAFF. This rearrangement joins TRBV30 to TRBJ1-1, with D uncertain. Germline V gene data show CDR1 as GTSNPN and CDR2 as SVGIG (reference sequence). The CDR3 has 13 residues. V lost 1 base to trimming and J lost 0 bases, with 6 bases between them.

This clonotype appeared a few times. Relative to the germline gene, one junction end is altered; a read error may explain this. V is TRBV20-1 and J is TRBJ1-5; possible D gene TRBD1, 6 bases. The CDR3 has 14 residues. Germline V gene lookup returns CDR1 DFQATT and CDR2 SNEGSKA (reference sequence). This CDR3 is CGADPGGQNQPQHF. The CDR3 region has the DNA TGCGGTGCTGACCCCGGGGGGCAGAATCAGCCCCAGCATTTT.

V gene TRBV20-1 combines with J gene TRBJ1-1; TRBD1 is a possible D gene (6 bases). V lost 5 bases and J lost 5, with 18 bases in between. The CDR3 consists of 14 residues. The germline CDR1 and CDR2 sequences are DFQATT and SNEGSKA (reference sequence). CDR3 sequence (DNA): TGCAGTGCTGGATTCCCTTCCAGGGGAACTGAAGCTTTCTTT. Amino acids: CSAGFPSRGTEAFF.

The chain has TRBV28 and TRBJ1-2, with 9 nucleotides matching TRBD1. V gave up 6 bases and J gave up 6 bases; unmatched junction bases: 11. Germline V lookup: CDR1 MDHEN, CDR2 SYDVKM. The CDR3 contains 15 residues. CDR3 region: CASSRPGQGLDGYTF. The CDR3 region has the DNA TGTGCCAGCAGCCGACCGGGACAGGGTCTTGATGGCTACACCTTC.

Note on this clonotype: This could be a read error, since a much larger clone is one nucleotide away. The chain carries TRBV28 and TRBJ2-5; D gene uncertain. V lost 6 bases and J 13 bases, leaving 18 bases between the germline ends. The CDR3 is 12 residues long. CDR1 and CDR2 from the germline V gene are MDHEN and SYDVKM. The CDR3 DNA follows: TGTGCCAGCAGAAAATACGAGGAGATCCCGTACTTC. This encodes CASRKYEEIPYF.

This clonotype was picked up many times. V gene TRBV12-3 or TRBV12-4 combines with J gene TRBJ2-1, with TRBD2 identical over 9 bases. The CDR3 loop spans 16 amino acids. V was pared by 5 bases and J by 5 bases, with 10 bases of the junction left unmatched. The CDR3 here is CASSLLAGGPDNEQFF. The DNA of the CDR3 is TGTGCCAGCAGTCTTTTGGCGGGGGGGCCGGACAATGAGCAGTTCTTC.

A few counts support this clonotype. The gene calls are TRBV7-3 and TRBJ2-1; D is uncertain. Germline V gives CDR1 SGHTA, CDR2 FQGTGA. The V and J ends lost 5 bases and 7 bases respectively, with 24 bases between them. The CDR3 contains 17 residues. CDR3 loop: CASSPPLVFPMGNEQFF. CDR3 coding DNA: TGTGCCAGCAGCCCCCCCCTAGTGTTCCCGATGGGAAATGAGCAGTTCTTC.

This clonotype has ten or more counts. V gene TRBV4-3 combines with J gene TRBJ2-1; possible D gene TRBD1, 5 bases. Germline V lookup: CDR1 LGHNA, CDR2 YSLEER. The CDR3 contains 13 residues. Trimming took off 3 bases at V and 10 bases at J, with 13 bases between the two ends. The CDR3, as DNA: TGCGCCAGCAGCCACCTAAGACAGCCCGAGCAGTTCTTC. Translated: CASSHLRQPEQFF.

The chain uses TRBV7-2 and TRBJ2-1; D remains unclear. The CDR3 has 14 residues. V lost 5 bases and J 9 bases, leaving 17 bases between the germline ends. Germline V CDR1 and CDR2: SGHTA, FQGNSA. The CDR3 sequence: CASSGGGRRGEQFF. The CDR3 nucleotides are TGTGCCAGCAGCGGTGGTGGGCGTCGCGGTGAGCAGTTCTTC.